This T cell receptor (beta chain) was sequenced for a study of T-cell memory formation after mild COVID-19. Background on the study: Clusters were largely donor specific.

Barcoded TCR alpha and TCR beta cDNA libraries with UMIs came from 5'RACE using constant-segment primers. TCRdb fed the 5' RACE reads into MiXCR, producing one record per CDR3 protein. Of a few hundred thousand distinct CDR3 sequences in the sample, under 25% were seen once. This clonotype was counted a few times. Its antigen is undetermined. Trimming removed 5 bases from V and 7 bases from J, with 14 bases in between. Germline V gene lookup returns CDR1 SGHTA and CDR2 FQGNSA. The CDR3 loop spans 13 amino acids. General study points: Confirmation was lacking for SARS-CoV-2 specificity of second-wave clones that peaked on day 37. Day 15 to 85 contracting clones showed balanced CD4/CD8; day 15 to 37 expanders favored CD4+.

The chain couples TRBV7-2 to TRBJ1-2; D not resolved. The sequence came from a man between 18 and 29 years old who had mild COVID-19 (a few samples of this study predate the infection). Cell type and time point are not known. The sequencing sample was made of PBMCs or a T cell subset sorted from them (not recorded which). The CDR3 spells CASSPRRGLGYTF. The CDR3 DNA follows: TGTGCCAGCAGCCCCCGTCGAGGGCTTGGCTACACCTTC. Based on the CDR3 plus reference TRBV7-2 and TRBJ1-2, the full variable domain is GAGVSQSPSNKVTEKGKDVELRCDPISGHTALYWYRQSLGQGLEFLIYFQGNSAPDKSGLPSDRFSAERTGGSVSTLTIQRTQQEDSAVYLCASSPRRGLGYTFGSGTRLTVV.